This is a list of T cell receptor beta chains from one sample in a study of blood T cells in healthy people across ages. TCRdb reprocessed the 5' RACE reads via MiXCR and lists one record per CDR3 protein. The sample has approximately 600,000 distinct CDR3 sequences, approximately 50% seen once; the top ten hold roughly 34%. The sample consisted of blood. The source is a man in his 60s in good health. Each CDR3 is given with its conserved first and last residue. Fields, in order: V gene, CDR3 length, J gene, CDR3 protein.

v_call: TRBV4-2
cdr3_length: 15
j_call: TRBJ2-7
cdr3_aa: CASSQQTSGTYEQYF

v_call: TRBV9
cdr3_length: 13
j_call: TRBJ2-5
cdr3_aa: CASSVGDGETQYF

v_call: TRBV15
cdr3_length: 15
j_call: TRBJ1-2
cdr3_aa: CATSRASGAVYGYTF

v_call: TRBV7-8
cdr3_length: 15
j_call: TRBJ2-5
cdr3_aa: CASSNDRAAWETQYF

v_call: TRBV7-8
cdr3_length: 15
j_call: TRBJ2-1
cdr3_aa: CASSLGDGVEEEQFF

v_call: TRBV6-6
cdr3_length: 13
j_call: TRBJ1-4
cdr3_aa: CASSYRGNEKLFF

v_call: TRBV29-1
cdr3_length: 14
j_call: TRBJ1-1
cdr3_aa: CSVLRRAEYTEAFF

v_call: TRBV15
cdr3_length: 15
j_call: .
cdr3_aa: CATSRRQGQTYEQYF

v_call: TRBV5-1
cdr3_length: 13
j_call: TRBJ1-5
cdr3_aa: CASSAGTAEPQHF

v_call: TRBV10-1
cdr3_length: 15
j_call: TRBJ2-5
cdr3_aa: CASSESPGGSETQYF

v_call: TRBV10-3
cdr3_length: 14
j_call: TRBJ2-5
cdr3_aa: CASRDATVQETQYF

v_call: TRBV29-1
cdr3_length: 14
j_call: TRBJ2-3
cdr3_aa: CSVQRGGLTDTQYF

v_call: TRBV4-2
cdr3_length: 20
j_call: TRBJ2-1
cdr3_aa: CASSQGGSGGARLSYNEQFF

v_call: TRBV12-3/TRBV12-4
cdr3_length: 13
j_call: TRBJ1-2
cdr3_aa: CASTWGTDYGYTF

v_call: TRBV6-6
cdr3_length: 14
j_call: TRBJ2-1
cdr3_aa: CASGWDSLLNEQFF

v_call: TRBV9
cdr3_length: 15
j_call: TRBJ1-4
cdr3_aa: CASSPRQVMGEKLFF

v_call: TRBV5-5
cdr3_length: 13
j_call: .
cdr3_aa: CASSSNPWETQYF

v_call: TRBV18
cdr3_length: 15
j_call: TRBJ2-7
cdr3_aa: CASSPSGGSSYEQYF

v_call: TRBV20-1
cdr3_length: 13
j_call: TRBJ2-7
cdr3_aa: CSAGLAGVYEQYF

v_call: TRBV10-2
cdr3_length: 13
j_call: TRBJ2-7
cdr3_aa: CASREGTGDEQYF

v_call: TRBV25-1
cdr3_length: 17
j_call: TRBJ2-4
cdr3_aa: CASSEFGNLGAKNIQYF

v_call: TRBV6-5
cdr3_length: 17
j_call: TRBJ2-1
cdr3_aa: CASSYSSTGVSYNEQFF

v_call: TRBV11-1
cdr3_length: 14
j_call: TRBJ1-6
cdr3_aa: CASRETFSNSPLHF

v_call: TRBV14
cdr3_length: 15
j_call: TRBJ1-2
cdr3_aa: CASSQAGTGVHGYTF

v_call: TRBV25-1
cdr3_length: 13
j_call: TRBJ1-2
cdr3_aa: CASTGTGDNGYTF

v_call: TRBV3-1
cdr3_length: 15
j_call: TRBJ2-5
cdr3_aa: CASSQEEDYQETQYF

v_call: TRBV4-2
cdr3_length: 15
j_call: TRBJ2-3
cdr3_aa: CASSRRGGVTDTQYF

v_call: TRBV29-1
cdr3_length: 11
j_call: TRBJ1-4
cdr3_aa: CSAWGYEKLFF

v_call: TRBV7-9
cdr3_length: 15
j_call: TRBJ2-3
cdr3_aa: CASSPGTGRPDTQYF

v_call: TRBV20-1
cdr3_length: 15
j_call: TRBJ2-2
cdr3_aa: CSARFSGGQAGELFF

v_call: TRBV12-3/TRBV12-4
cdr3_length: 15
j_call: .
cdr3_aa: CASSLATGVWETQYF

v_call: TRBV14
cdr3_length: 12
j_call: TRBJ2-7
cdr3_aa: CASSPRGEIQYF

v_call: TRBV7-7
cdr3_length: 15
j_call: TRBJ2-5
cdr3_aa: CASSLAGGPINEQYF

v_call: TRBV20-1
cdr3_length: 19
j_call: TRBJ2-6
cdr3_aa: CSARRPGTRRDSGANVLTF

v_call: TRBV6-5
cdr3_length: 15
j_call: TRBJ2-5
cdr3_aa: CASSYSWLAEETQYF

v_call: TRBV6-1
cdr3_length: 15
j_call: TRBJ2-1
cdr3_aa: CASSSGTAHTDTQFF

v_call: TRBV9
cdr3_length: 16
j_call: .
cdr3_aa: CASSVEPSGASYEQYF

v_call: TRBV29-1
cdr3_length: 16
j_call: TRBJ2-7
cdr3_aa: CSVAAETSGGSYEQYF

v_call: TRBV7-2
cdr3_length: 17
j_call: TRBJ2-3
cdr3_aa: CASRPRNAGGGTDTQYF

v_call: TRBV2
cdr3_length: 12
j_call: TRBJ2-1
cdr3_aa: CASWAGWNEQFF